Sequencing of this T cell receptor beta chain was carried out in a study of blood T cell repertoires in COVID-19. Study context: Both acute and convalescent COVID-19 samples were obtained from the United States, Italy and Spain. The analysed material was cDNA or gDNA that came from T cells, B-cell-depleted T cells, or PBMCs.

Under the authors' procedure: Using reference gene primer amplification, nucleated cell counts were estimated. Only in-frame clones appear in the TCRdb table, and some are missing; sequencing was by immunoSEQ multiplex PCR. D and trimming were read from the DNA, whereas the V and J calls and clone size are those reported in that table. The repertoire includes under 550,000 clones, about 87% of them detected once, and 0.7% to 1% sits in the top ten. Recruited during active infection, patients (from Seattle) were subsequently followed longitudinally. The germline V gene has CDR1 SGHNT and CDR2 YYREEE (reference sequence). The V end was cut by 1 base, the J end by 0 bases, with 10 bases between. The CDR3 covers 15 residues.

This sequence joins TRBV5-4 and TRBJ1-1; tentatively, D is TRBD1 (6 bases). This sequence originates from a man between 18 and 29 years old with COVID-19, enrolled during active disease. The sequencing input was peripheral blood. For the CDR3, the DNA is TGTGCCAGCAGCTTGAGAGGGGGAATGAACACTGAAGCTTTCTTT. Translated: CASSLRGGMNTEAFF.